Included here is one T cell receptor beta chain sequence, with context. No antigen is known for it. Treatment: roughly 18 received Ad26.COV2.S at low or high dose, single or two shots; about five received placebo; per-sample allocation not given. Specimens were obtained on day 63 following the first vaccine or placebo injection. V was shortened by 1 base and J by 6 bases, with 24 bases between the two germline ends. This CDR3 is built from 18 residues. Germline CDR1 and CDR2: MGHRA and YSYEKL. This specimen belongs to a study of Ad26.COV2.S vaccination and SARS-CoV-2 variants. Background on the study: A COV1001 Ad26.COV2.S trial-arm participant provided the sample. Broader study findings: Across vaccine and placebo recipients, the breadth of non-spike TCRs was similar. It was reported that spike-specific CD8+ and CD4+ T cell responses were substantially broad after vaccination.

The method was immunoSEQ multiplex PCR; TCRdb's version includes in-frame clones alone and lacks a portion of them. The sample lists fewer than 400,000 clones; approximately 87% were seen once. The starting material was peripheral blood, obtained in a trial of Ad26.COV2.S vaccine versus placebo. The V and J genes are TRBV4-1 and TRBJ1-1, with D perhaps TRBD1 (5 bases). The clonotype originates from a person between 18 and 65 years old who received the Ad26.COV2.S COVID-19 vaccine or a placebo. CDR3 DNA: TGCGCCAGCAGCCAAGTGGGGGTAAGGGGAGTTGGCTCGGCTGAAGCTTTCTTT. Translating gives CASSQVGVRGVGSAEAFF.